Presented here are 11 T cell receptor beta chains from one specimen sequenced in a study of shared T cell receptors in the human thymus. Sequencing was performed with immunoSEQ multiplex PCR; in TCRdb, only in-frame clones are kept and a portion is missing. The sample comprises 700,000 or so clones, 70% to 90% of which are singletons, and about 0.011% rests with the top ten. These sequences were also reported in another study, on human thymus T cells.

Sequencing was carried out using thymocytes. These receptors all come from a girl in the first two years of life with a congenital heart defect.

The rearrangement links TRBV6-5 to TRBJ1-2, with D perhaps matching TRBD1 (6 bases). The CDR3 has 15 amino acids. Germline CDR1 and CDR2: MNHEY and SVGAGI. With 6 bases removed from V and 0 bases from J, the gap between germline ends came to 14 bases. CDR3 nucleotides: TGTGCCAGCAGCCCTGGACAGCTTTCTAACTATGGCTACACCTTC. It codes for CASSPGQLSNYGYTF.

The chain joins TRBV28 to TRBJ1-6; no firm D call. The CDR3 loop spans 19 amino acids. Germline lookup yields CDR1 MDHEN and CDR2 SYDVKM. With 1 base removed from V and 4 bases from J, the gap between germline ends came to 20 bases. The CDR3 nucleotides read TGTGCCAGCAGTTTATCGGGGATCAACGAGCTTAGGTATAATTCACCCCTCCACTTT. Protein sequence: CASSLSGINELRYNSPLHF. The complete variable domain, with remaining parts taken from reference TRBV28 and TRBJ1-6, reads DVKVTQSSRYLVKRTGEKVFLECVQDMDHENMFWYRQDPGLGLRLIYFSYDVKMKEKGDIPEGYSVSREKKERFSLILESASTNQTSMYLCASSLSGINELRYNSPLHFGNGTRLTVT.

V is TRBV7-9 and J is TRBJ1-2; 7 bases map to TRBD1. The V segment lost 5 bases and the J segment 4 bases; nucleotides outside the gene matches: 16. CDR3 length equals 17 residues. Germline V gives CDR1 SEHNR, CDR2 FQNEAQ (reference sequence). CDR3 sequence: CASSPDRDPLTAYGYTF. CDR3 bases: TGTGCCAGCAGCCCTGACAGGGACCCCCTTACCGCCTATGGCTACACCTTC.

This chain connects TRBV7-9 to TRBJ1-6, with D uncertain. CDR1 SEHNR and CDR2 FQNEAQ come from the germline V gene (reference sequence). There are 12 residues in the CDR3. V lost 0 bases, J lost 14 bases, and 8 bases lay in between. For the CDR3, the DNA is TGTGCCAGCAGCTTAGCGGTTGACACCCTCCACTTT. Encoded protein: CASSLAVDTLHF.

This sequence joins TRBV2 and TRBJ1-5, with 8 bases lining up with TRBD1. Germline V lookup: CDR1 SNHLY, CDR2 FYNNEI. This CDR3 region has 13 residues. The junction had 5 bases not matched to a gene; V was cut back by 6 bases and J by 7 bases. This chain's CDR3 is CASSQDREQPQHF. The CDR3 DNA reads TGTGCCAGCAGCCAGGACAGGGAACAGCCCCAGCATTTT. Combining the CDR3 with reference TRBV2 and TRBJ1-5 gives the whole variable domain EPEVTQTPSHQVTQMGQEVILRCVPISNHLYFYWYRQILGQKVEFLVSFYNNEISEKSEIFDDQFSVERPDGSNFTLKIRSTKLEDSAMYFCASSQDREQPQHFGDGTRLSIL.

The chain is built from TRBV19 and TRBJ1-2; 8 bases fit TRBD1. From germline, CDR1 is LNHDA and CDR2 SQIVND (reference sequence). Trimming cost V 3 bases and J 6 bases; bases outside gene matches: 12. The length of the CDR3 is 16 residues. The CDR3 loop reads CASSIARTGKANGYTF. The CDR3 DNA follows: TGTGCCAGTAGTATCGCTCGGACAGGGAAAGCTAATGGCTACACCTTC.

The V gene is TRBV2, the J gene TRBJ1-3; tentative D call: TRBD1 (6 bases). Germline values: CDR1 SNHLY, CDR2 FYNNEI. Trimming stripped 7 bases from V and 10 bases from J, with 29 bases between. The CDR3 has 17 residues. The CDR3 DNA reads as TGTGCCAGCATATTCGGGTGTACAGGGACGCGTTTAAGGACCATATATTTT. It yields the protein CASIFGCTGTRLRTIYF. The full variable domain, its missing parts supplied by reference TRBV2 and TRBJ1-3, is EPEVTQTPSHQVTQMGQEVILRCVPISNHLYFYWYRQILGQKVEFLVSFYNNEISEKSEIFDDQFSVERPDGSNFTLKIRSTKLEDSAMYFCASIFGCTGTRLRTIYFGEGSWLTVV.

The V and J genes are TRBV19 and TRBJ2-3; 11 bases agree with TRBD2. Germline CDR1 LNHDA, CDR2 SQIVND (reference sequence). This CDR3 spans 18 amino acids. Losses at the gene ends were 6 bases for V and 0 bases for J; bases not matched to a gene: 11. CDR3 nucleotides: TGTGCCAGTAGAAGGGCCCCGGGACTAGCGGCTAGCACAGATACGCAGTATTTT. It yields the protein CASRRAPGLAASTDTQYF.

The chain is built from TRBV27 and TRBJ2-1; 9 bases agree with TRBD2. The CDR3 spans 18 residues. J gave up 3 bases and V 4 bases, and 13 bases lay outside the gene matches. Germline V gives CDR1 MNHEY, CDR2 SMNVEV (reference sequence). CDR3 DNA: TGTGCCAGCAGTTCCGCTAGCGGGAACCGTAGTATCTACAATGAGCAGTTCTTC. Translation: CASSSASGNRSIYNEQFF.

This clone was counted a single time. The rearrangement links TRBV9 to TRBJ2-1; D is uncertain. V was clipped by 0 bases and J by 5 bases, with 6 bases between them. This CDR3 contains 13 residues. Germline V gene lookup returns CDR1 SGDLS and CDR2 YYNGEE. The CDR3 protein is CASSVETNNEQFF. The CDR3 region has the DNA TGTGCCAGCAGCGTAGAGACAAACAATGAGCAGTTCTTC.

V usage is TRBV27 and J usage is TRBJ1-1; 7 nucleotides match TRBD1. V was clipped by 6 bases and J by 3 bases; unmatched bases: 7. There are 14 residues in the CDR3. Germline V gives CDR1 MNHEY, CDR2 SMNVEV (reference sequence). In nucleotides, the CDR3 is TGTGCCAGCAGGAGAGGGGGCTTTCACACTGAAGCTTTCTTT. Translation gives CASRRGGFHTEAFF.